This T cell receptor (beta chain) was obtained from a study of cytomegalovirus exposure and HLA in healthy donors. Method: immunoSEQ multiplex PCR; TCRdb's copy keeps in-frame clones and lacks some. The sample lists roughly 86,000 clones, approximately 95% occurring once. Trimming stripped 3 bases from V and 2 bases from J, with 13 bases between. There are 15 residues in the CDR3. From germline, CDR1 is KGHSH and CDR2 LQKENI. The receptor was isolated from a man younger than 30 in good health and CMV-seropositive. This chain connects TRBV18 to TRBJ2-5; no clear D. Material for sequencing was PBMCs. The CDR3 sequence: CASSPFAGLQETQYF. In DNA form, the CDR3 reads TGTGCCAGCTCACCGTTTGCAGGCCTTCAAGAGACCCAGTACTTC.